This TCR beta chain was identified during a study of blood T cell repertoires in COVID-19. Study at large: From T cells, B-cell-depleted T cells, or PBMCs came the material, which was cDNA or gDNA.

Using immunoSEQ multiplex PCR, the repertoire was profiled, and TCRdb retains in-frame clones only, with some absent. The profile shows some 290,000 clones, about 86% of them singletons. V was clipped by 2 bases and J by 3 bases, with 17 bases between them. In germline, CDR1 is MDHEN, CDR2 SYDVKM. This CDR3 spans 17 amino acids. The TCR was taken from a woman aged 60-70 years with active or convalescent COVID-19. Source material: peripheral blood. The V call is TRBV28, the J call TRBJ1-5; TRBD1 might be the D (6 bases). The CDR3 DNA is TGTGCCAGCAGTTTAGAAACACAGGGAGGGGTCAATCAGCCCCAGCATTTT. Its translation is CASSLETQGGVNQPQHF.